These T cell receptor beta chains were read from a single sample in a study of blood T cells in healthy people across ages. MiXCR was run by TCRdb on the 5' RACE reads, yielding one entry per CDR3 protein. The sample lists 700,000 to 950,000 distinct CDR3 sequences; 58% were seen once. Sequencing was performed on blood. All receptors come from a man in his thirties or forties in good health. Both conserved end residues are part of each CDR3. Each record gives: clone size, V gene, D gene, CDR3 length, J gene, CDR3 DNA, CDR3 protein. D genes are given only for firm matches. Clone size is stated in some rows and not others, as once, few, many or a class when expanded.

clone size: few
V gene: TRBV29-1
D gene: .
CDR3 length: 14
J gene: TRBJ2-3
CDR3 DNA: TGCAGCGTCGCTAATGGGGGGAGAACAGATACGCAGTATTTT
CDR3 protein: CSVANGGRTDTQYF

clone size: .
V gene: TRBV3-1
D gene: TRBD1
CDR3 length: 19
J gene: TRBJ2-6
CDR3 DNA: TGTGCCAGCAGCTCACGGGTCCGACAGGGGGAATATGGGGCCAACGTCCTGACTTTC
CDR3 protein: CASSSRVRQGEYGANVLTF

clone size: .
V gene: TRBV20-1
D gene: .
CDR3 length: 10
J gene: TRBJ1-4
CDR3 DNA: TGCAGTGCCCCCGGACAGTTACTGTTTTTT
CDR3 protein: CSAPGQLLFF

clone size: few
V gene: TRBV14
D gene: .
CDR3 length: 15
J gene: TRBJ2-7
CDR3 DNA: TGTGCCAGCAGCCAAGTAGGTAATAAAGGCTACGAGCAGTACTTC
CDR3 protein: CASSQVGNKGYEQYF

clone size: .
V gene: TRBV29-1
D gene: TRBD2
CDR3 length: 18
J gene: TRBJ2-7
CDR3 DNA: TGCAGCGCAAATCGACTAGCGGGAGGGCCGGGACTCGACTACGAGCAGTACTTC
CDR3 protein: CSANRLAGGPGLDYEQYF

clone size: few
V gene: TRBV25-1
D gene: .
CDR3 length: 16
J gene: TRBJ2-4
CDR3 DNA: TGTGCCAGCAGTGGAGCCGGGACGGCTGGTGGAAACATTCAGTACTTC
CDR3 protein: CASSGAGTAGGNIQYF

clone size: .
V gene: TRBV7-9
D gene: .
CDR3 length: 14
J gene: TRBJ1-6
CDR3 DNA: TGTGCCAGCAGCGACCGGGACGGTAATTCACCCCTCCACTTT
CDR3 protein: CASSDRDGNSPLHF

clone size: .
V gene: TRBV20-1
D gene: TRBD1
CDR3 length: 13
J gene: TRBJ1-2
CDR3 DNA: TGCAGCGCCACTGACAGGGTTAACTATGGCTACACCTTC
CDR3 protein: CSATDRVNYGYTF

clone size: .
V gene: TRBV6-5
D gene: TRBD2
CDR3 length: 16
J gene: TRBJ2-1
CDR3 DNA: TGTGCCAGCAGTTACTCGACTAGCGGGTACTACAATGAGCAGTTCTTC
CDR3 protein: CASSYSTSGYYNEQFF

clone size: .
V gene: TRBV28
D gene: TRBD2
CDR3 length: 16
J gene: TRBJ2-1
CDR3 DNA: TGTGCCAGCAGTTTAGACCTAGCGGCAGCCTACAATGAGCAGTTCTTC
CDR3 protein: CASSLDLAAAYNEQFF

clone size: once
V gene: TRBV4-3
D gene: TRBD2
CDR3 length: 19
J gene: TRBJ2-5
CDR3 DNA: TGCGCCAGCAGCCAAGATGGGCTAGCGGGACGGGCGTCAAGGAATGAGCAGTACTTC
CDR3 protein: CASSQDGLAGRASRNEQYF

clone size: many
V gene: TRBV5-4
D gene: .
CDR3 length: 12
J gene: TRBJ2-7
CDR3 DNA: TGTGCCAGCAGCTCCCCTCTGGCTGAGCAGTACTTC
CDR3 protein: CASSSPLAEQYF

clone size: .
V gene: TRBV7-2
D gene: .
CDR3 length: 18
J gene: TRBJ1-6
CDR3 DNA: TGTGCCAGCAGCCAAGAGGGTCAGGGGATCTCCTATAATTCACCCCTCCACTTT
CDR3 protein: CASSQEGQGISYNSPLHF

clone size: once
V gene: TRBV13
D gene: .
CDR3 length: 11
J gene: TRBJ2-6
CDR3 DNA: TGTGCCAGCAGTCAGGGAGTCGTCCTGACTTTC
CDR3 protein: CASSQGVVLTF

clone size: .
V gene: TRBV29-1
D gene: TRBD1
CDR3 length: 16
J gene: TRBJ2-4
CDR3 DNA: TGCGGCGTTGAAGACCCACAGGGGTTAGCCAAAAACATTCAGTACTTC
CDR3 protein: CGVEDPQGLAKNIQYF